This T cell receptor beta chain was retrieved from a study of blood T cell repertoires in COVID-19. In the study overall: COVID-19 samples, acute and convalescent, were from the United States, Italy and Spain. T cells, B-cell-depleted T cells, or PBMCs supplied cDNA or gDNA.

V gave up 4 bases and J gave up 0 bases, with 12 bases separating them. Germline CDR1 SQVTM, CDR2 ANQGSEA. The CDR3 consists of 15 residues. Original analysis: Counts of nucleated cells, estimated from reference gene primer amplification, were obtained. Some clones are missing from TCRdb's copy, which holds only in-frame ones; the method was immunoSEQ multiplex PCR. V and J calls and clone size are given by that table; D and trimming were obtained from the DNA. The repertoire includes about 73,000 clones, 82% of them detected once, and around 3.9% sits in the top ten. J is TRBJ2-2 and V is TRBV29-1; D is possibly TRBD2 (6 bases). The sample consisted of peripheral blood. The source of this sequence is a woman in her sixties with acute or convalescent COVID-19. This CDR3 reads CSVGGERPNTGELFF. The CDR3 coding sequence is TGCAGCGTTGGGGGGGAGCGGCCGAACACCGGGGAGCTGTTTTTT.